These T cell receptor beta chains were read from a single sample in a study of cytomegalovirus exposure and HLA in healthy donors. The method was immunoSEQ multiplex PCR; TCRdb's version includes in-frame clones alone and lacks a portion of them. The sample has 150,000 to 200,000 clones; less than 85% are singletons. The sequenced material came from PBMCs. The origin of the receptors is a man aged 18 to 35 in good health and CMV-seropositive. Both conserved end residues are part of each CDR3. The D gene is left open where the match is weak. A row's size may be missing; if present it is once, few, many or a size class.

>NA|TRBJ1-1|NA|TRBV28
CASSIMRRNTEAFF
TGTGCCAGCAGTATTATGCGAAGAAACACTGAAGCTTTCTTT
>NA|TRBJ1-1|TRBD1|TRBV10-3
CATKKQGAKGNTEAFF
TGTGCCACCAAAAAGCAGGGGGCCAAAGGCAACACTGAAGCTTTCTTT
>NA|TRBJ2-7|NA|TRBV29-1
CSVVDEQYF
TGCAGCGTTGTAGACGAGCAGTACTTC
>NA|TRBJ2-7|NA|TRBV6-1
CASTLIRQTYEQYF
TGTGCCAGCACCCTAATTAGACAGACCTACGAGCAGTACTTC
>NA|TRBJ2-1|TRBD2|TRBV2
CASQTSGGADEQFF
TGTGCCAGCCAAACTAGCGGGGGGGCCGATGAGCAGTTCTTC
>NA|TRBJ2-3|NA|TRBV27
CASSPLTGGSTDTQYF
TGTGCCAGCTCCCCCCTAACTGGCGGTAGCACAGATACGCAGTATTTT
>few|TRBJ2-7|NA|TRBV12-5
CASGFALDEQYF
TGTGCTAGTGGATTTGCGCTAGACGAGCAGTACTTC
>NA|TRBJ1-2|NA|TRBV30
CAWSGGSLIYGYTF
TGTGCCTGGAGCGGAGGCAGCTTAATCTATGGCTACACCTTC
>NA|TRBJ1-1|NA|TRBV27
CASSFITGNTEAFF
TGTGCCAGCAGTTTTATCACAGGGAACACTGAAGCTTTCTTT
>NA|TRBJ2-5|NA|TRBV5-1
CASSLGGGQETQYF
TGCGCCAGCAGCTTGGGAGGGGGTCAAGAGACCCAGTACTTC
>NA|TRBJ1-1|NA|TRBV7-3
CASSLFVNTEAFF
TGTGCCAGCAGCTTATTCGTGAACACTGAAGCTTTCTTT
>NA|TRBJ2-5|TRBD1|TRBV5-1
CASSSGDRGRETQYF
TGCGCCAGCAGCTCAGGAGACAGGGGTAGGGAGACCCAGTACTTC
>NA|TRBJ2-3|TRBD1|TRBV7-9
CASSHRGLTDTQYF
TGTGCCAGCAGCCACAGGGGGTTAACAGATACGCAGTATTTT
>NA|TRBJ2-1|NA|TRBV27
CASSSTRFSYNEQFF
TGTGCCAGCAGTTCAACTCGATTCTCCTACAATGAGCAGTTCTTC
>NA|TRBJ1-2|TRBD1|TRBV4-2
CASSQDWRDRSNYGYTF
TGTGCCAGCAGCCAAGATTGGAGGGACAGGTCTAACTATGGCTACACCTTC
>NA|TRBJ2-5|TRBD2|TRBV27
CASSPPGYGRETQYF
TGTGCCAGCAGTCCCCCGGGGTACGGGAGGGAGACCCAGTACTTC
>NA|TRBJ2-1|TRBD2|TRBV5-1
CASSLYAGGANEQFF
TGCGCCAGCAGCTTGTACGCGGGAGGGGCCAATGAGCAGTTCTTC
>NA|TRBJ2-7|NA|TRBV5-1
CASSDGVSYEQYF
TGCGCCAGCAGCGACGGAGTATCCTACGAGCAGTACTTC
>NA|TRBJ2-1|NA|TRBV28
CASSRAQGPSLNEQFF
TGTGCCAGCAGTCGAGCACAGGGCCCCTCTCTCAATGAGCAGTTCTTC
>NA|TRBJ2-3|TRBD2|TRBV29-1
CSVASGRRTDTQYF
TGCAGCGTGGCTAGCGGGAGACGCACAGATACGCAGTATTTT
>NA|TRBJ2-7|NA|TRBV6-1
CASSEAVRSFYEQYF
TGTGCCAGCAGTGAAGCGGTGAGGTCCTTCTACGAGCAGTACTTC
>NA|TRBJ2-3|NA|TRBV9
CASSVGRVLADTQYF
TGTGCCAGCAGCGTAGGGAGAGTTTTGGCGGATACGCAGTATTTT
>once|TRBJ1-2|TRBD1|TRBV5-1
CASSLGVRDRGWTSYGYTF
TGCGCCAGCAGCTTGGGGGTTCGCGACAGGGGATGGACCAGCTATGGCTACACCTTC
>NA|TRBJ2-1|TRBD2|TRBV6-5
CASSYSGGRRNEQFF
TGTGCCAGCAGTTACTCAGGCGGGAGAAGGAATGAGCAGTTCTTC
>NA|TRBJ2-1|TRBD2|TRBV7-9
CASSFISGLAGFNEQFF
TGTGCCAGCAGCTTCATCTCGGGACTAGCGGGTTTCAATGAGCAGTTCTTC
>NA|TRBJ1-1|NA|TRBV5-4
CASSFAGGSEAFF
TGTGCCAGCAGCTTCGCTGGCGGTTCTGAAGCTTTCTTT
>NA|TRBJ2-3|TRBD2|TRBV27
CATQLWGGRATDTQYF
TGTGCCACCCAGCTCTGGGGAGGGAGGGCCACAGATACGCAGTATTTT
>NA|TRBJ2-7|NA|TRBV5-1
CASSLGQGSSYEQYF
TGCGCCAGCAGCTTGGGGCAGGGAAGCTCCTACGAGCAGTACTTC
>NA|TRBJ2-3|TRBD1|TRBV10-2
CASNEQGQGADTQYF
TGCGCCAGCAATGAACAGGGGCAGGGGGCAGATACGCAGTATTTT
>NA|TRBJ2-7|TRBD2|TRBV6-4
CASRGFSGRAHEQYF
TGTGCCAGCAGGGGCTTTAGCGGGAGGGCCCACGAGCAGTACTTC
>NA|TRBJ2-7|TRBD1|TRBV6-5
CASSPGQGANEQYF
TGTGCCAGCAGTCCGGGACAGGGGGCCAACGAGCAGTACTTC
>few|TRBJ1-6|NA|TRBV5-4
CASSLGTWNSPLHF
TGTGCCAGCAGCTTGGGGACATGGAATTCACCCCTCCACTTT
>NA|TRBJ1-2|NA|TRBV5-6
CASSLDIAAYGYTF
TGTGCCAGCAGCTTGGATATCGCGGCCTATGGCTACACCTTC
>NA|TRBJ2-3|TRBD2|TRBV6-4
CASSEGTSADTQYF
TGTGCCAGCAGTGAGGGGACTAGCGCAGATACGCAGTATTTT
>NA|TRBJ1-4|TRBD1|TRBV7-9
CASSLQGAREKLFF
TGTGCCAGCAGCTTACAGGGGGCGAGAGAAAAACTGTTTTTT
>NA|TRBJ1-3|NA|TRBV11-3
CASSLSPNTGLDTIYF
TGTGCCAGCAGCTTATCCCCTAACACAGGGCTCGACACCATATATTTT
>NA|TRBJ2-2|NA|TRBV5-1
CASSSGTGELFF
TGCGCCAGCAGCTCGGGAACCGGGGAGCTGTTTTTT
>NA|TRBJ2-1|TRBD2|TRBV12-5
CASGFLLGGSHEQFF
TGTGCTAGTGGTTTTCTACTGGGAGGGTCACATGAGCAGTTCTTC
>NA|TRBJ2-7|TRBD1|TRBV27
CASRPGQSLLGQYF
TGTGCCAGCAGGCCGGGACAGTCCCTGCTTGGGCAGTACTTC
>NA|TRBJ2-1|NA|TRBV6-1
CASSESGGGYYNEQFF
TGTGCCAGCAGTGAAAGCGGCGGGGGCTACTACAATGAGCAGTTCTTC
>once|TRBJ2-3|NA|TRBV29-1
CSDPFPGQPTSGYGTDTQYF
TGCAGCGATCCTTTTCCGGGACAACCGACCTCCGGATATGGCACAGATACGCAGTATTTT
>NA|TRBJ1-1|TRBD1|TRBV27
CASSSRDRVNTEAFF
TGTGCCAGCAGTTCGAGGGACAGGGTAAACACTGAAGCTTTCTTT
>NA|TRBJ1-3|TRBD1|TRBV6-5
CASSFGQGAGNTIYF
TGTGCCAGCAGTTTCGGACAGGGGGCTGGAAACACCATATATTTT
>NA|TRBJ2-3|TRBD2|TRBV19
CASSIDLAGGPDF
TGTGCCAGTAGTATAGACCTAGCGGGGGGCCCCGATTTT
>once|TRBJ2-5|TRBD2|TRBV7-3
CASSSGVAGGETQYF
TGTGCCAGCAGCTCGGGGGTAGCGGGAGGGGAGACCCAGTACTTC
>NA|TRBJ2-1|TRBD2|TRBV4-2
CASSQQWTSDIEQFF
TGTGCCAGCAGCCAACAGTGGACTAGCGATATTGAGCAGTTCTTC
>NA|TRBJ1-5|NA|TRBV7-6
CASSPETGGQPQHF
TGTGCCAGCAGCCCAGAAACGGGGGGCCAGCCCCAGCATTTT
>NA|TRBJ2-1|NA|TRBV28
CASTIGGSDEQFF
TGTGCCAGCACCATAGGGGGTTCGGATGAGCAGTTCTTC
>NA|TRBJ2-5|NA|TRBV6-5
CASSYSPQTQETQYF
TGTGCCAGCAGTTACTCACCCCAGACTCAAGAGACCCAGTACTTC
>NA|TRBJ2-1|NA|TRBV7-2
CASSLDPDTYNEQFF
TGTGCCAGCAGCTTAGACCCGGACACTTACAATGAGCAGTTCTTC
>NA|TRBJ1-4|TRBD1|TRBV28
CASRIPGQGFSKLFF
TGTGCCAGCAGAATTCCGGGACAGGGGTTTTCGAAACTGTTTTTT